This T cell receptor beta chain stems from a study of cytomegalovirus exposure and HLA in healthy donors. In germline, CDR1 is SGDLS, CDR2 YYNGEE. There are 14 residues in the CDR3. Trimming left V 3 bases short and J 3 bases short, with 12 bases between. Researchers ran the PCR with 60 Vbeta and 13 Jbeta primers. This table comes from immunoSEQ multiplex PCR, and its TCRdb copy is limited to in-frame clones, with some not included. The data contain some 90,000 clones, roughly 84% of them singletons. Sequenced sample: PBMCs. The V call is TRBV9, the J call TRBJ1-2; D gene uncertain. This sequence was found in a man aged 30 to 45 in good health and CMV-seronegative. The CDR3 DNA sequence: TGTGCCAGCAGCGCTGAGGGCAGTCACTATGGCTACACCTTC. It encodes CASSAEGSHYGYTF.